This is a list of T cell receptor beta chains from one sample in a study of cytomegalovirus exposure and HLA in healthy donors. The table came from immunoSEQ multiplex PCR; TCRdb's copy has only in-frame clones and leaves some out. The table shows roughly 230,000 clones, with around nine tenths occurring only once. Sample: PBMCs. These TCRs come from a girl aged 2 to 9 in good health and CMV-seronegative. Both conserved end residues are part of each CDR3. Fields, in order: D gene, clone size, J gene, V gene, CDR3 DNA, CDR3 protein. The D gene is left open where the match is weak. For some rows the clone size is stated as once, few or many, or as a class when expanded; others skip it.

-,-,TRBJ1-1,TRBV5-4,TGTGCCAGCAGCTTGGTAGCGATCGACACTGAAGCTTTCTTT,CASSLVAIDTEAFF
TRBD1,-,TRBJ1-3,TRBV5-6,TGTGCCAGCAGCTCCCGACAGGGATCGGCTGGAAACACCATATATTTT,CASSSRQGSAGNTIYF
-,-,TRBJ1-5,TRBV6-6,TGTGCCAGCAGTCAAGCGGGGGGTCAGCCCCAGCATTTT,CASSQAGGQPQHF
TRBD1,-,TRBJ2-7,TRBV5-1,TGCGCCAGCAGCTTGGGACAGGGGAAACAGTACTTC,CASSLGQGKQYF
-,-,TRBJ1-3,TRBV5-1,TGCGCCAGCAGCAAGACAGGAGGAGACTCTGGAAACACCATATATTTT,CASSKTGGDSGNTIYF
-,-,TRBJ2-1,TRBV6-5,TGTGCCAGCAGCCGAGCTGCTGAGCAGTTCTTC,CASSRAAEQFF
-,few,TRBJ1-1,TRBV5-4,TGTGCCAGCAGCTTGTGGTCAGTCGGGGGAGATACTGAAGCTTTCTTT,CASSLWSVGGDTEAFF
-,-,TRBJ1-5,TRBV28,TGTGCCAGCAGTTTAATTTCCCTAGATAGCAATCAGCCCCAGCATTTT,CASSLISLDSNQPQHF
TRBD2,-,TRBJ2-7,TRBV6-6,TGTGCCAGCAGGGGTAGCGGGGGGGCCTACGAGCAGTACTTC,CASRGSGGAYEQYF
TRBD1,few,TRBJ1-2,TRBV27,TGTGCCAGCAGTTGGGGACAGGGCTATGGCTACACCTTC,CASSWGQGYGYTF
-,-,TRBJ1-2,TRBV6-1,TGTGCCAGCAGTGAAGGGGGGACAAGCGCTAACTATGGCTACACCTTC,CASSEGGTSANYGYTF
TRBD1,-,TRBJ2-7,TRBV5-1,TGCGCCAGCAGCGGGGACAGGGTTCGGGACGAGCAGTACTTC,CASSGDRVRDEQYF
-,-,TRBJ2-3,TRBV4-2,TGTGCCAGCAGCCAAGATCGGCGGGGCGCACGGGATACGCAGTATTTT,CASSQDRRGARDTQYF
TRBD1,-,TRBJ2-7,TRBV9,TGTGCCAGCAGCCCCCCGGGACAGTCTTCCTACGAGCAGTACTTC,CASSPPGQSSYEQYF
-,-,TRBJ2-7,TRBV6-5,TGTGCCAGCAAAGGAGCTAGAGGGTCCTACGAGCAGTACTTC,CASKGARGSYEQYF
TRBD2,-,TRBJ2-5,TRBV7-7,TGTGCCAGCAGCCCCGGGAGGGTAGCGGGAGTAGAGACCCAGTACTTC,CASSPGRVAGVETQYF
TRBD2,-,TRBJ2-2,TRBV9,TGTGCCAGCAGCGCAGACACTAGCGGGGCGGGCATTGGGGAGCTGTTTTTT,CASSADTSGAGIGELFF